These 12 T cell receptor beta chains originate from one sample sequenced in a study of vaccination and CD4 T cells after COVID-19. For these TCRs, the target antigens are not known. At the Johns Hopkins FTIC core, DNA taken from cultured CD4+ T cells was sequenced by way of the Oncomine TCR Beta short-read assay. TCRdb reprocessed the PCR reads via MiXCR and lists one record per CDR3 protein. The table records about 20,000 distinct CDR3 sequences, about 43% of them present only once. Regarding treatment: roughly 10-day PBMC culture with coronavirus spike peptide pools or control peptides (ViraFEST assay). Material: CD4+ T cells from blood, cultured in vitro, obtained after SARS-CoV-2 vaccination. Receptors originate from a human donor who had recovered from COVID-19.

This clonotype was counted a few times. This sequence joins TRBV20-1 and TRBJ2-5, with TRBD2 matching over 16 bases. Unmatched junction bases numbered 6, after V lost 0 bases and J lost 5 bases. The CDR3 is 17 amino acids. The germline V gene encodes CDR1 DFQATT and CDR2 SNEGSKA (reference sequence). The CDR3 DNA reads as TGCAGTGCTAGAGACATGGGACTAGCGGGGGGGATCGAGACCCAGTACTTC. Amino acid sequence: CSARDMGLAGGIETQYF.

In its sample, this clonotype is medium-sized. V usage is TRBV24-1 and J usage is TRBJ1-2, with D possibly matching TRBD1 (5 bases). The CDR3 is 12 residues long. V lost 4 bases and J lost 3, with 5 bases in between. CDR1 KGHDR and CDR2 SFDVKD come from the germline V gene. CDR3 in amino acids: CATSEGHYGYTF. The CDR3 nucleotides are TGTGCCACCAGTGAGGGACACTATGGCTACACCTTC.

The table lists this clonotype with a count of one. The CDR3 sequence: CSASLIGNEQFF. The CDR3 nucleotides are TGCAGTGCTAGTTTAATTGGAAATGAGCAGTTCTTC. The rearrangement uses TRBV20-1 and TRBJ2-1; D is undetermined. Per the germline V gene, CDR1 is DFQATT and CDR2 is SNEGSKA (reference sequence). Trimming removed 3 bases from V and 7 bases from J, with 10 bases in between. CDR3 length: 12 amino acids.

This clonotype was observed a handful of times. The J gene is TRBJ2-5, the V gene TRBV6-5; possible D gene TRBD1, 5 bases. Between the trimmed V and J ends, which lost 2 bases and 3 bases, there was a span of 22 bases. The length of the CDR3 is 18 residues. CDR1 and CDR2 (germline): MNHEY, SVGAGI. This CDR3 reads CASSYGSGVAGKKETQYF. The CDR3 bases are TGTGCCAGCAGTTACGGGTCTGGGGTAGCAGGGAAGAAAGAGACCCAGTACTTC.

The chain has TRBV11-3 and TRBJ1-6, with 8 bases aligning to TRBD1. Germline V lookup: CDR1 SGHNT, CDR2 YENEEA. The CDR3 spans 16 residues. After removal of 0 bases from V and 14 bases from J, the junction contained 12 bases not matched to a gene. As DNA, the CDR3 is TGTGCCAGCAGCTTAGAGAGCCGCCGACAGGGGTCCGCCCTCCACTTT. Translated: CASSLESRRQGSALHF. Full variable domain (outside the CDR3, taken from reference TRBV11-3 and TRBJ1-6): EAGVVQSPRYKIIEKKQPVAFWCNPISGHNTLYWYLQNLGQGPELLIRYENEEAVDDSQLPKDRFSAERLKGVDSTLKIQPAELGDSAVYLCASSLESRRQGSALHFGNGTRLTVT.

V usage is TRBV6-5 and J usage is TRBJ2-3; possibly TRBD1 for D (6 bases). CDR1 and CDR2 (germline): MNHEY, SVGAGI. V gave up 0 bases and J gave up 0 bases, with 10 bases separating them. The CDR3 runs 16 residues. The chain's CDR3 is CASSYSRQVSTDTQYF. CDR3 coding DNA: TGTGCCAGCAGTTACTCTCGACAGGTTAGCACAGATACGCAGTATTTT.

The CDR3 protein is CAISEGSRSGNQPQHF. CDR3 nucleotides: TGTGCCATCAGTGAGGGGTCCAGAAGTGGCAATCAGCCCCAGCATTTT. The rearrangement uses TRBV10-3 and TRBJ1-5; no reliable D call. V dropped 2 bases and J dropped 2 bases, with 13 bases sitting between them. The germline V gene encodes CDR1 ENHRY and CDR2 SYGVKD. This CDR3 comprises 16 residues.

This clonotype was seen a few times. The DNA for the CDR3 is TGTGCCAGTAGTATAGTTGGGTTGGACAGGTATCAGCCCCAGCATTTT. This encodes CASSIVGLDRYQPQHF. The chain has TRBV19 and TRBJ1-5; 7 nucleotides line up with TRBD1. CDR1 and CDR2 (germline): LNHDA, SQIVND (reference sequence). This CDR3 has 16 amino acids. V trimming: 1 base; J trimming: 5 bases; junction bases outside the gene matches: 8.

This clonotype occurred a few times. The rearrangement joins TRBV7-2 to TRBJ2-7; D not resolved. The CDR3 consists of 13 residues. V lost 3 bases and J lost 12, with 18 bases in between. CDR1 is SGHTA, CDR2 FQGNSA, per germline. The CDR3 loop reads CASSFAPSRVGYF. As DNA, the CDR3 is TGTGCCAGCAGCTTCGCCCCCTCCCGGGTAGGGTACTTC.

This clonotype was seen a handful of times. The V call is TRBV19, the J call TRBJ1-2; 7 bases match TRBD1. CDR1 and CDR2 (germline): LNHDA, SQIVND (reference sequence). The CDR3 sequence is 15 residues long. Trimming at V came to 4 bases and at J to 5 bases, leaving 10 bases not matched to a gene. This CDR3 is CASSTTGDLGYGYTF. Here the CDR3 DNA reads TGTGCCAGTAGTACTACAGGGGATCTAGGGTATGGCTACACCTTC.

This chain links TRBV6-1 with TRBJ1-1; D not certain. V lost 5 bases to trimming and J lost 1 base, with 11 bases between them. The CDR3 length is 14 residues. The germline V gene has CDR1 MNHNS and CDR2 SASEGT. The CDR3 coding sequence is TGTGCCAGCAGTCTGGGGTGGGAGAACACTGAAGCTTTCTTT. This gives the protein CASSLGWENTEAFF.

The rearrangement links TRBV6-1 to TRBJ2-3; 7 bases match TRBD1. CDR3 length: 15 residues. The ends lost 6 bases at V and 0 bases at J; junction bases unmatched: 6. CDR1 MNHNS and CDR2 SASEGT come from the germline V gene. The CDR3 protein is CASSRQGMSTDTQYF. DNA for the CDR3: TGTGCCAGCAGCAGACAGGGAATGAGCACAGATACGCAGTATTTT.